The 18 T cell receptor beta chains reported below all come from one sample, sequenced in a study of beta chain features in type 1 diabetes. Study-level findings and limits: Type 1 diabetes patients had moderately but significantly shorter TCRB CDR3s in all four CD4+ subsets.

No antigen has been identified for these receptors. Expressed TCRB transcripts were sequenced because the entire RNA isolate underwent reverse transcription. Sequenced by immunoSEQ multiplex PCR; TCRdb stores in-frame clones only, minus some. The data contain over 200,000 clones, under 13% of them singletons. Sequences were obtained from naive CD4+ T cells from blood. The receptors stem from a man aged 25 to 45 with type 1 diabetes.

This clone was seen a handful of times. This chain joins TRBV4-2 and TRBJ2-5; TRBD1 aligns across 7 bases. The CDR3 runs 13 residues. Trimming removed 4 bases from V and 3 bases from J; junction bases left unmatched: 2. CDR1 LGHNA and CDR2 YNFKEQ come from the germline V gene. The CDR3 sequence is CASSPGTEETQYF. In nucleotides, the CDR3 is TGTGCCAGCAGCCCCGGGACAGAAGAGACCCAGTACTTC.

This clone has just a few counts. This chain uses TRBV29-1 with TRBJ2-3; TRBD2 agrees at 7 bases. V was pared by 5 bases and J by 0 bases, with 2 bases of the junction left unmatched. Germline assignment: CDR1 SQVTM and CDR2 ANQGSEA. The CDR3 totals 13 residues. The CDR3 DNA reads TGCAGCGTTTCCGGGGGGAGCACAGATACGCAGTATTTT. It translates to CSVSGGSTDTQYF.

In this sample, this clone turned up a few times. The V call is TRBV5-1, the J call TRBJ2-1, with 9 positions matching TRBD1. CDR1 SGHRS and CDR2 YFSETQ come from the germline V gene. This CDR3 spans 15 amino acids. J gave up 5 bases and V 0 bases, and 3 bases lay outside the gene matches. The CDR3 spells CASSLEGQGNNEQFF. In DNA, the CDR3 is TGCGCCAGCAGCTTGGAGGGACAGGGTAACAATGAGCAGTTCTTC. The full variable domain, in which reference TRBV5-1 and TRBJ2-1 provide the parts outside the CDR3, is KAGVTQTPRYLIKTRGQQVTLSCSPISGHRSVSWYQQTPGQGLQFLFEYFSETQRNKGNFPGRFSGRQFSNSRSEMNVSTLELGDSALYLCASSLEGQGNNEQFFGPGTRLTVL.

This clone was detected many times. J is TRBJ1-1 and V is TRBV4-1; perhaps TRBD1 as D (5 bases). The CDR3 runs 13 residues. Germline V lookup: CDR1 MGHRA, CDR2 YSYEKL. Trimming removed 6 bases at V and 3 bases at J, with 11 bases between. CDR3 in amino acids: CASSLDSYTEAFF. The DNA for the CDR3 is TGCGCCAGCAGTCTCGACAGCTACACTGAAGCTTTCTTT.

This chain links TRBV5-6 with TRBJ1-2; TRBD1 agrees at 7 bases. CDR1 is SGHDT, CDR2 YYEEEE, per germline. The CDR3 extends over 14 amino acids. After removal of 4 bases from V and 3 bases from J, the junction contained 6 bases not matched to a gene. As DNA, the CDR3 is TGTGCCAGCAGCCCAAGGACAGGCTACTATGGCTACACCTTC. It translates to CASSPRTGYYGYTF.

The J gene is TRBJ1-2, the V gene TRBV14, with 9 bases fitting TRBD1. Germline CDR1 and CDR2: SGHDN and FVKESK. The CDR3 runs to 15 residues. Trimming took 1 base from V and 4 from J; bases not matched to a gene: 4. CDR3 protein: CASSQAGTGLYGYTF. In DNA, the CDR3 is TGTGCCAGCAGCCAAGCCGGGACAGGGCTCTATGGCTACACCTTC.

The CDR3 coding sequence is TGTGCCAGCAGTAGAGGAACTAGCGGGTACAATGAGCAGTTCTTC. Translated: CASSRGTSGYNEQFF. The chain links TRBV6-1 to TRBJ2-1; 9 bases match TRBD2. The CDR3 covers 15 residues. Germline V gene data show CDR1 as MNHNS and CDR2 as SASEGT. With 5 bases clipped from V and 4 bases from J, the junction kept 6 bases outside the gene matches.

In its sample, this clone was seen a few times. The chain joins TRBV5-1 to TRBJ2-5; 8 bases agree with TRBD2. The CDR3 consists of 15 residues. Looked up from germline, CDR1 is SGHRS and CDR2 is YFSETQ. The J segment lost 5 bases and the V segment lost 4 bases, leaving 10 bases of the junction unmatched. Here the CDR3 reads CASSPGGAMVETQYF. CDR3 in DNA: TGCGCCAGCAGCCCGGGGGGGGCGATGGTGGAGACCCAGTACTTC. The complete variable domain, with remaining parts taken from reference TRBV5-1 and TRBJ2-5, reads KAGVTQTPRYLIKTRGQQVTLSCSPISGHRSVSWYQQTPGQGLQFLFEYFSETQRNKGNFPGRFSGRQFSNSRSEMNVSTLELGDSALYLCASSPGGAMVETQYFGPGTRLLVL.

The V and J genes are TRBV15 and TRBJ2-7; D possibly corresponds to TRBD1 (8 bases). The CDR3 sequence is 18 residues long. V dropped 0 bases and J dropped 5 bases, with 23 bases sitting between them. The germline CDR1 and CDR2 sequences are LNHNV and YYDKDF (reference sequence). CDR3 sequence (DNA): TGTGCCACCAGCAGAGAGGCCCCTTATACAGGGGGGGACCACGAGCAGTACTTC. Its translation is CATSREAPYTGGDHEQYF. The entire variable domain, with the rest obtained from reference TRBV15 and TRBJ2-7, is as follows: DAMVIQNPRYQVTQFGKPVTLSCSQTLNHNVMYWYQQKSSQAPKLLFHYYDKDFNNEADTPDNFQSRRPNTSFCFLDIRSPGLGDTAMYLCATSREAPYTGGDHEQYFGPGTRLTVT.

The rearrangement uses TRBV7-3 and TRBJ2-1; 11 nucleotides align to TRBD1. Germline CDR1 reads SGHTA; CDR2 reads FQGTGA. The J segment lost 4 bases and the V segment lost 0 bases, leaving 2 bases of the junction unmatched. The length of the CDR3 is 16 residues. The CDR3 reads CASSLTGTGGYNEQFF. CDR3 in DNA: TGTGCCAGCAGCTTAACCGGGACAGGGGGATACAATGAGCAGTTCTTC.

This clone has just a few counts. This rearrangement joins TRBV9 to TRBJ2-1, with 7 nucleotides matching TRBD2. The CDR3 runs 15 residues. CDR1 and CDR2 from the germline V gene are SGDLS and YYNGEE. The ends lost 3 bases at V and 4 bases at J; junction bases unmatched: 7. CDR3 nucleotide sequence: TGTGCCAGCAGCGAAAGCGGGGACCCTTACAATGAGCAGTTCTTC. It translates to CASSESGDPYNEQFF. Complete variable domain (other parts from reference TRBV9 and TRBJ2-1): DSGVTQTPKHLITATGQRVTLRCSPRSGDLSVYWYQQSLDQGLQFLIQYYNGEERAKGNILERFSAQQFPDLHSELNLSSLELGDSALYFCASSESGDPYNEQFFGPGTRLTVL.

This clone was seen just once. The genes are TRBV5-1 and TRBJ1-5; TRBD1 agrees at 7 bases. V shed 4 bases and J 1 base; nucleotides not matched to a gene: 2. This CDR3 has 14 residues. Germline V lookup: CDR1 SGHRS, CDR2 YFSETQ. Here the CDR3 reads CASSLGQSNQPQHF. CDR3 in DNA: TGCGCCAGCAGCCTGGGACAGAGCAATCAGCCCCAGCATTTT.

The chain uses TRBV7-9 and TRBJ2-6, with a tentative D call TRBD2 (7 bases). Germline CDR1 reads SEHNR; CDR2 reads FQNEAQ (reference sequence). This CDR3 has 17 amino acids. The germline V and J ends were trimmed by 3 bases and 7 bases, with 19 bases remaining between them. The CDR3 loop reads CASSFGRGGSDANVLTF. The CDR3, as DNA: TGTGCCAGCAGCTTTGGCAGGGGAGGGTCCGACGCCAACGTCCTGACTTTC. Based on the CDR3 plus reference TRBV7-9 and TRBJ2-6, the full variable domain is DTGVSQNPRHKITKRGQNVTFRCDPISEHNRLYWYRQTLGQGPEFLTYFQNEAQLEKSRLLSDRFSAERPKGSFSTLEIQRTEQGDSAMYLCASSFGRGGSDANVLTFGAGSRLTVL.

In its sample, this clone was seen a few times. The genes are TRBV15 and TRBJ1-6; no firm D call. The ends were cut back, 1 base at V and 14 bases at J, with 12 bases in the middle. Germline CDR1 reads LNHNV; CDR2 reads YYDKDF (reference sequence). CDR3 size: 13 residues. For the CDR3, the DNA is TGTGCCACCAGCAGAGTTTCTATGTCGGCCCTCCACTTT. This translates into CATSRVSMSALHF.

This clone was seen only a few times. The genes are TRBV5-4 and TRBJ2-3, with D possibly TRBD2 on 5 matching bases. CDR1 and CDR2 from the germline V gene are SGHNT and YYREEE (reference sequence). Deletions cut 0 bases from V and 2 bases from J, with 13 bases between. The length of the CDR3 is 16 residues. The CDR3 nucleotides read TGTGCCAGCAGCTTGGGCGGGCGACATCCCACAGATACGCAGTATTTT. Translating it yields CASSLGGRHPTDTQYF.

The chain uses TRBV4-3 and TRBJ2-5, with D possibly TRBD2 on 6 matching bases. The DNA end favors TRBJ2-7, so the J call may be wrong. Germline lookup yields CDR1 LGHNA and CDR2 YSLEER. The CDR3 runs 12 residues. The CDR3 DNA is TGCGCCAGCAGCCCGGGACTCTACGAGCAGTACTTC. Translated, it gives CASSPGLYEQYF.

V is TRBV18 and J is TRBJ2-5, with 8 bases matching TRBD2. CDR1 is KGHSH and CDR2 is LQKENI in the germline V gene. Unmatched junction bases numbered 6, after V lost 2 bases and J lost 1 base. CDR3 length: 16 amino acids. This CDR3 reads CASSPTPLAGQETQYF. The CDR3 coding sequence is TGTGCCAGCTCACCAACCCCCCTAGCGGGCCAAGAGACCCAGTACTTC.

The V and J genes are TRBV18 and TRBJ2-7; 7 bases are shared with TRBD1. The CDR3 loop spans 15 amino acids. V trimming: 3 bases; J trimming: 4 bases; junction bases outside the gene matches: 9. The germline CDR1 and CDR2 sequences are KGHSH and LQKENI. In nucleotides, the CDR3 is TGTGCCAGCTCACCTCGGACAGGACCGCTTTACGAGCAGTACTTC. Its protein is CASSPRTGPLYEQYF.